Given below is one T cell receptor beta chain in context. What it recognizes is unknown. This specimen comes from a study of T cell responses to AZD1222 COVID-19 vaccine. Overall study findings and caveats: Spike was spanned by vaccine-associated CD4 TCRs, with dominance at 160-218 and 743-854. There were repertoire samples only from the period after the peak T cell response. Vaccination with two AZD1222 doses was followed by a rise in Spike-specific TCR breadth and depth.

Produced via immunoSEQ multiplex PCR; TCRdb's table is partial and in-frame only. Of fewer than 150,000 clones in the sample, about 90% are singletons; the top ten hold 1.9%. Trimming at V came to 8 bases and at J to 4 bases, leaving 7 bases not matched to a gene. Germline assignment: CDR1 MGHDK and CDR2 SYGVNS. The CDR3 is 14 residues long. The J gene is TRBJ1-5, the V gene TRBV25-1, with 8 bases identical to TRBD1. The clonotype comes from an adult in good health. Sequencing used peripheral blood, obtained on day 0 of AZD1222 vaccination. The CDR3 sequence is CASQGTGLNQPQHF. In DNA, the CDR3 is TGTGCCAGCCAAGGGACAGGCCTTAATCAGCCCCAGCATTTT.